One and the same sample provided the 2 T cell receptor beta chains below, sequenced in a study of radiotherapy plus CTLA-4 blockade in lung cancer. TCRdb's table, derived via immunoSEQ multiplex PCR, lists solely in-frame clones and lacks some. The sample records tens of thousands of clones, roughly 87% being singletons. This specimen was peripheral blood, taken from a patient treated with radiotherapy plus ipilimumab. Receptor source: a human donor with non-small cell lung cancer who had stable disease on radiotherapy plus ipilimumab.

The chain joins TRBV2 to TRBJ2-2; D ambiguous. Trimming took 8 bases from V and 7 from J, leaving 5 bases between them. Germline V CDR1 and CDR2: SNHLY, FYNNEI. This CDR3 spans 10 amino acids. CDR3 protein: CASGHGELFF. In nucleotides, the CDR3 is TGTGCCAGCGGGCACGGGGAGCTGTTTTTT.

J is TRBJ2-7 and V is TRBV13; TRBD2 agrees at 7 bases. The CDR3 is 15 residues long. The V segment lost 3 bases and the J segment 1 base; nucleotides outside the gene matches: 6. CDR1 is PRHDT, CDR2 FYEKMQ, per germline (reference sequence). The CDR3 is CASSLGGGYSYEQYF. The CDR3 nucleotides are TGTGCCAGCAGCTTGGGCGGGGGTTATTCCTACGAGCAGTACTTC.